This TCR beta chain is drawn from a study of blood T cell repertoires in COVID-19. For the study at large: PBMCs, B-cell-depleted T cells, or T cells were the source of the cDNA or gDNA that made up the material.

Sequenced by immunoSEQ multiplex PCR; TCRdb stores in-frame clones only, minus some. Here the sample spans some 180,000 clones, around 83% being singletons. The CDR3 totals 17 residues. Per germline, CDR1 SGDLS and CDR2 YYNGEE. Trimming took 1 base from V and 1 from J, leaving 17 bases between them. V and J are TRBV9 and TRBJ2-5, with a weak D call TRBD2 (7 bases). The clonotype was recovered from a woman between 65 and 79 years old who had recovered from COVID-19. The specimen was peripheral blood. CDR3 sequence: CASSVRGGRKLQETQYF. Here the CDR3 DNA reads TGTGCCAGCAGCGTAAGGGGGGGGCGCAAACTCCAAGAGACCCAGTACTTC.